This T cell receptor (beta chain) was observed in a study of blood T cell repertoires in COVID-19. Study-level background: In each case, the material was cDNA or gDNA derived from T cells, B-cell-depleted T cells, or PBMCs.

Assay used: immunoSEQ multiplex PCR; TCRdb lists only in-frame clones, some missing. The sample lists fewer than 350,000 clones; 85% were seen once. Ages ranged from about 18 to 89 years, with residence in around 24 US areas. Categorization into cohorts depended on clinical history that participants reported. CDR1 and CDR2 (germline): SNHLY, FYNNEI. This CDR3 is built from 12 residues. V gave up 10 bases and J gave up 5 bases, with 12 bases separating them. The sequenced sample consisted of PBMCs or T cells enriched from blood (not recorded which). The V gene is TRBV2, the J gene TRBJ1-5, with D uncertain. The receptor's source is a woman aged 45-65 years who had recovered from COVID-19. CDR3 protein: CAIGEGYQPQHF. The DNA of the CDR3 is TGTGCCATCGGGGAGGGTTATCAGCCCCAGCATTTT.